This entry concerns a single TCR beta chain. Only one count was recorded for this clone. It has no known antigen specificity. No clone much larger than this one lies a single base away; base qualities are absent. This sample is drawn from a study of T cell responses to AZD1222 COVID-19 vaccine (dated by TCRdb to the early 2020s). Turning to the overall study: TCR sequencing covered 233 trial participants: about 210 given two doses of AZD1222 and 26 given two doses of MenACWY control vaccine. Enrollment into the trials was organized by age into subgroups of 18-55, 56-69 and 70-plus years, and those subgroups contained approximately 160, 26 and 62 TCR-sequenced participants, respectively. Study-wide conclusions, independent of this receptor: The vaccine-associated CD4 TCRs covered the entire spike protein, and the dominant responses fell in regions 160-218 and 743-854. Conclusions about previously exposed vaccinees were limited because only 6 or 7 AZD1222 recipients were SARS-CoV-2 seropositive at baseline. Because no day 14 peak-response samples were available, the repertoires could be characterized only after the peak T cell response. Reportedly, close to half of the unique spike-specific TCRs recognized epitopes lying outside the regions that are mutated in the B.1.351 and B.1.1.7 variants. After two AZD1222 doses, spike-specific TCR breadth and depth were significantly higher than at day 0 and than in MenACWY recipients. In the small 56-69-year group, the increase in depth fell short of significance, most likely because of low power. Participants were mostly white British and included more females than males, and it was suggested by the authors that clonal diversity may have been underestimated.

The CDR3 regions of human TCRbeta chains were analyzed by immunosequencing. The published analysis was carried out like this. TCRs in the repertoires were matched against a reference library of SARS-CoV-2-specific TCRs that had been generated with the MIRA antigen-specificity platform. Breadth was defined as the fraction of unique TCRs that were SARS-CoV-2-associated. Depth was defined as the fraction of total T cells that were SARS-CoV-2-associated. Using the MIRA data, each spike-specific TCR was assigned both to the spike region to which the TCR was reactive and to a CD4 or CD8 class. Log10-transformed breadth and depth values were compared by one-way ANOVA with Sidak's multiple comparisons tests. TCRdb carries this immuneACCESS record with in-frame sequences only. Its versions omit some clonotypes, under half of them owing to an unresolved V gene in the studies checked, with the rest unexplained. The V and J calls and the clone size are those of that table, but D and trimming were determined from the DNA. Across this sample there are about 130,000 clones, with 88% seen only once. Roughly a sixth of the sample is held by the ten biggest clonotypes.

The CDR3 goes from the cysteine to the phenylalanine over 16 residues. Kept here is only the CDR3 DNA, which spans 48 bases and is read in frame from base 1. Between the V and J ends, shortened by 5 bases and 10 bases respectively, the junction contains 27 bases. Sequences KGHSH (CDR1) and LQKENI (CDR2) are obtained from the germline V gene. The sample's time point label, in plain terms: baseline before first vaccination. This specimen's treatment or condition label, per the study, means: meningococcal conjugate vaccine given as trial control. Vaccinee samples came from UK trials COV001 and COV002, including a single-blind randomized controlled phase 2/3 trial of AZD1222 (ChAdOx1 nCoV-19) in healthy adults. Trial participant PBMC samples were collected at day 0 and day 28 after the second dose for TCRbeta chain sequencing.

Recombination linked TRBV18 to TRBJ2-7; the D gene identity is not certain. This sequence was found in an adult in good health. The sequences come from peripheral blood, collected on day 0 of MenACWY control vaccination. CDR3 protein: CASSSVLLQPGPPQYF. In nucleotide form, the sequence is TGTGCCAGCTCATCGGTCCTTCTACAGCCGGGCCCTCCACAGTACTTC.